This entry lists 2 T cell receptor beta chains sequenced from one sample in a study of cytomegalovirus exposure and HLA in healthy donors. PCR employed 60 Vbeta and 13 Jbeta primers. The method was immunoSEQ multiplex PCR; TCRdb's version includes in-frame clones alone and lacks a portion of them. The table lists approximately 50,000 clones. The sample comprised PBMCs. These TCRs come from a female donor in good health and CMV-seronegative.

The V call is TRBV6-4, the J call TRBJ2-7, with 8 bases identical to TRBD1. Losses at the gene ends were 2 bases for V and 3 bases for J; bases not matched to a gene: 9. The CDR3 is 16 residues long. Germline CDR1 is MRHNA and CDR2 is SNTAGT. Here the CDR3 reads CASSDAGQGSNYEQYF. The CDR3 DNA reads as TGTGCCAGCAGTGACGCCGGACAGGGATCTAACTACGAGCAGTACTTC.

The chain recombines TRBV4-1 with TRBJ1-6; 8 bases match TRBD1. Trimming took 0 bases from V and 9 from J; bases not matched to a gene: 7. The germline V gene has CDR1 MGHRA and CDR2 YSYEKL. The CDR3 totals 16 residues. DNA of the CDR3: TGCGCCAGCAGCCAAGATGCCGGGACAGGCGCTTCACCCCTCCACTTT. Its translation is CASSQDAGTGASPLHF.